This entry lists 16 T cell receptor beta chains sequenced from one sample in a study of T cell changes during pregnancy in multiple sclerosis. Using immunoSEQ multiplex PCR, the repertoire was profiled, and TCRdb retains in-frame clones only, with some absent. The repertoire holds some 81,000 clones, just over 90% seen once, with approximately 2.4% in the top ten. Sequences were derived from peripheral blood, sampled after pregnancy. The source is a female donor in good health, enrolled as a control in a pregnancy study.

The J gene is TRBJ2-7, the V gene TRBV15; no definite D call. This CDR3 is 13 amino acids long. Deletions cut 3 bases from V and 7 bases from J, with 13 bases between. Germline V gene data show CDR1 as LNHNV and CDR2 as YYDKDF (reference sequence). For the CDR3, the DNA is TGTGCCACCAGCAGTCCACCCTCGGTAGAGCAGTACTTC. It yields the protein CATSSPPSVEQYF.

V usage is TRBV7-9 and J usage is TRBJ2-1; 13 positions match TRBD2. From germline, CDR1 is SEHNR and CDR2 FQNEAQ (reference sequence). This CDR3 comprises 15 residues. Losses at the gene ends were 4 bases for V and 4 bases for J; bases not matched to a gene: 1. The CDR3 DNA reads TGTGCCAGCAGCTCGGGACTAGCGGGGTACAATGAGCAGTTCTTC. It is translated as CASSSGLAGYNEQFF.

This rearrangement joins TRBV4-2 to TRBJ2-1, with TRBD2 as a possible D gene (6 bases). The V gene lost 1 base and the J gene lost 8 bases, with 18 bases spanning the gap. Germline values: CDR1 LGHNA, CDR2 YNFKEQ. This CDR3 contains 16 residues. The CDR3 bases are TGTGCCAGCAGCCAAGGGGTCGGGAGTTTCACCCATGAGCAGTTCTTC. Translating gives CASSQGVGSFTHEQFF.

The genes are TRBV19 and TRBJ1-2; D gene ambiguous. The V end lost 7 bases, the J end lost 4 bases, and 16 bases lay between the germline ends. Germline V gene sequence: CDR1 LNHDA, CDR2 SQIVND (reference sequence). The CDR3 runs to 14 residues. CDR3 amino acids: CASNPGGAPYGYTF. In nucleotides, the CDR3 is TGTGCCAGTAACCCGGGTGGTGCTCCCTATGGCTACACCTTC.

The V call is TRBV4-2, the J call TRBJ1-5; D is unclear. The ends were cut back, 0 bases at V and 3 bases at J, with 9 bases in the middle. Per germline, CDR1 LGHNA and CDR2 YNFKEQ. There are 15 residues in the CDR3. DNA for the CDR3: TGTGCCAGCAGCCAAGATCCGGGGAACAATCAGCCCCAGCATTTT. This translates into CASSQDPGNNQPQHF.

The CDR3 DNA reads TGTGCCACCAGGTTGGAGCGTGACACAGATACGCAGTATTTT. Translated, it gives CATRLERDTDTQYF. The chain has TRBV15 and TRBJ2-3; D remains unclear. Germline CDR1 reads LNHNV; CDR2 reads YYDKDF (reference sequence). V was cut by 6 bases and J by 2 bases, with 12 bases left in between. CDR3 length: 14 residues.

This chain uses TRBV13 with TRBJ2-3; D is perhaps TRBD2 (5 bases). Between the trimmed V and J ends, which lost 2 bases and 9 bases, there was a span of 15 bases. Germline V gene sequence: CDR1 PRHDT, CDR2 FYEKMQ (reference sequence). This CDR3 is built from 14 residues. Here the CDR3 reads CASSLTGSGITQYF. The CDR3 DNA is TGTGCCAGCAGCTTAACGGGGTCGGGGATAACGCAGTATTTT.

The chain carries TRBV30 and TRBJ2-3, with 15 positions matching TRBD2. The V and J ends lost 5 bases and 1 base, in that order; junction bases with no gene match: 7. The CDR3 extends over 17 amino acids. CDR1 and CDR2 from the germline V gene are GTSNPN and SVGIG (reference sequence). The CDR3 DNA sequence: TGTGCCTGGGGTCGTGGACTAGCGGGGGGGCGCACAGATACGCAGTATTTT. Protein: CAWGRGLAGGRTDTQYF.

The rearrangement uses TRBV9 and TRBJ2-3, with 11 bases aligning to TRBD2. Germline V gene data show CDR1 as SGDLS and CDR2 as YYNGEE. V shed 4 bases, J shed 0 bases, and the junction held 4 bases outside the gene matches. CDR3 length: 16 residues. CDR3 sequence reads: CASSPIAGGSTDTQYF. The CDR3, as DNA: TGTGCCAGCAGCCCAATAGCGGGGGGGAGCACAGATACGCAGTATTTT.

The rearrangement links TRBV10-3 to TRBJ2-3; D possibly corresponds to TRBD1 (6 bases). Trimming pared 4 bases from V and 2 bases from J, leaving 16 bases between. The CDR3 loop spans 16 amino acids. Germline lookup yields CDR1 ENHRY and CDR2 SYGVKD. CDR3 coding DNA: TGTGCCATCAGTGGGGGGTTACAGGGAACCACAGATACGCAGTATTTT. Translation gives CAISGGLQGTTDTQYF.

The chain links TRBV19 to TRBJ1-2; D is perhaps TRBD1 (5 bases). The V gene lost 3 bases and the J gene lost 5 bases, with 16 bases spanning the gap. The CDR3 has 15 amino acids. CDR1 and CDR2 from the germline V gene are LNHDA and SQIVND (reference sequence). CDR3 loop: CASSISDGPGYGYTF. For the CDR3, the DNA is TGTGCCAGTAGTATCTCGGACGGCCCAGGGTATGGCTACACCTTC.

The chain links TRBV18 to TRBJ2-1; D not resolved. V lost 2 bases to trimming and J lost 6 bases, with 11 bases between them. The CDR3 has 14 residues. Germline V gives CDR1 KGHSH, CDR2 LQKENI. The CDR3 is CASSPDSRPNEQFF. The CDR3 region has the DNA TGTGCCAGCTCACCAGATTCTAGACCCAATGAGCAGTTCTTC.

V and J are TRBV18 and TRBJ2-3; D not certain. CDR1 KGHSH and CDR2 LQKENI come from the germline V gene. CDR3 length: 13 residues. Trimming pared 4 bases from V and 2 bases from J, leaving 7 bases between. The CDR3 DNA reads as TGTGCCAGCTCACTTATTCTCACAGATACGCAGTATTTT. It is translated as CASSLILTDTQYF.

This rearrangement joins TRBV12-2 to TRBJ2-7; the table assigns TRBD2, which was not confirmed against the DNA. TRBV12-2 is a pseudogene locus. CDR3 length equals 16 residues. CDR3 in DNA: TGTGCAAGTCGCTCTGGGGCTAGCGGGGTAACCTACGAGCAGTACTTC. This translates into CASRSGASGVTYEQYF.

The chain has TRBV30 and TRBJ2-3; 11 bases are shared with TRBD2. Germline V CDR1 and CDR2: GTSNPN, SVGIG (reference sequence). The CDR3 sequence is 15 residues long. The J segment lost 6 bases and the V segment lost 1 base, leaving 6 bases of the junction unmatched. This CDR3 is CAWSGLAGSVDTQYF. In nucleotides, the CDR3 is TGTGCCTGGAGTGGACTAGCGGGGTCGGTCGATACGCAGTATTTT.

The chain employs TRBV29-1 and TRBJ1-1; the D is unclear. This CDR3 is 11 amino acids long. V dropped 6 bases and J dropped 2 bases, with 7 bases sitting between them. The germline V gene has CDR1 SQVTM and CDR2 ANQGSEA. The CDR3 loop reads CSVNSNTEAFF. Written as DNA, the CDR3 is TGCAGCGTCAACAGCAACACTGAAGCTTTCTTT.